This T cell receptor beta chain came from a study of blood T cell repertoires in COVID-19. Profiled with immunoSEQ multiplex PCR; TCRdb holds only in-frame clones, not every one. The sample yields roughly 77,000 clones, just over 85% seen once. Germline CDR1 MNHEY, CDR2 SVGAGI. This CDR3 spans 15 amino acids. Trimming at V came to 2 bases and at J to 3 bases, leaving 7 bases not matched to a gene. Sequencing was done on a sample of peripheral blood. This sequence was found in a human donor in a cohort sampled during active COVID-19. The chain joins TRBV6-5 to TRBJ2-7; TRBD1 matches at 7 bases. The DNA of the CDR3 is TGTGCCAGCAGTTACCACACAGGGGTAGGCTACGAGCAGTACTTC. Translating gives CASSYHTGVGYEQYF.